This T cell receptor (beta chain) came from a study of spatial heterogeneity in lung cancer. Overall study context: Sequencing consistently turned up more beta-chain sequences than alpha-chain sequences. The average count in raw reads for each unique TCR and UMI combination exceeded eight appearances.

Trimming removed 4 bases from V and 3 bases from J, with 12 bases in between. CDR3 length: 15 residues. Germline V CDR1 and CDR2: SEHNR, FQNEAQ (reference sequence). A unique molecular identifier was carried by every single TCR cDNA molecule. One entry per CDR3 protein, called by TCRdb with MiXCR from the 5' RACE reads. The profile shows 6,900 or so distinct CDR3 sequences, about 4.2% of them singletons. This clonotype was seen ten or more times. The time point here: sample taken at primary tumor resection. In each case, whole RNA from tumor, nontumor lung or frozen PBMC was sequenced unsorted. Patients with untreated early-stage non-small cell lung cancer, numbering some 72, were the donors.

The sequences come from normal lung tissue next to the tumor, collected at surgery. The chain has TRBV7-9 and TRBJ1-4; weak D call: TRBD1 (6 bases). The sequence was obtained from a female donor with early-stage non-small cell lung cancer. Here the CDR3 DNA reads TGTGCCAGCAGCTCCTACCAGGGGCCTAATGAAAAACTGTTTTTT. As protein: CASSSYQGPNEKLFF.